These T cell receptor beta chains were read from a single sample in a study of cytomegalovirus exposure and HLA in healthy donors. Measured with immunoSEQ multiplex PCR; TCRdb has only the in-frame clones, and not every one. In the table there are approximately 180,000 clones, 80% to 90% of which are singletons. Sequencing was carried out using PBMCs. These receptors all come from a girl aged 10 to 17 in good health and CMV-seropositive. Both conserved end residues are part of each CDR3. The order of the fields is D gene, clone size, V gene, J gene, CDR3 DNA, CDR3 protein. The D gene is left open where the match is weak. A clone size is listed for some rows: how often the clone was seen (once, few, many), or a class if it is expanded.

>TRBD1|.|TRBV11-1|TRBJ2-5
TGTGCCAGCAGCCCGGACAGGGCGCAAGAGACCCAGTACTTC
CASSPDRAQETQYF
>.|.|TRBV28|TRBJ1-2
TGTGCCAGCAGTCCAGCCCGCTTGGGGGCTTCTAACTATGGCTACACCTTC
CASSPARLGASNYGYTF
>.|.|TRBV7-9|TRBJ1-4
TGTGCCAGCAGCTCTCACAGGGTATGGGAAAAACTGTTTTTT
CASSSHRVWEKLFF
>.|.|TRBV20-1|TRBJ1-1
TGCAGTGCTCCTGGGGAGGAGGCTTTCTTT
CSAPGEEAFF
>.|.|TRBV18|TRBJ2-7
TGTGCCAGCTCACCACGACAAACCTACGAGCAGTACTTC
CASSPRQTYEQYF
>.|.|TRBV6-1|TRBJ2-3
TGTGCCAGCAGTGAAGTTCTGGCCAATACGCAGTATTTT
CASSEVLANTQYF
>.|.|TRBV25-1|TRBJ2-3
TGTGCCAGCAGTGAATTTAAAGGGGTTTTAAGCACAGATACGCAGTATTTT
CASSEFKGVLSTDTQYF
>.|.|TRBV9|TRBJ2-5
TGTGCCAGCAGCCAGCTTGGGCAGGGTAAGGGGGAGACCCAGTACTTC
CASSQLGQGKGETQYF
>TRBD1|.|TRBV4-1|TRBJ1-1
TGCGCCAGCAGCCATGACAGGGGAGTGAACACTGAAGCTTTCTTT
CASSHDRGVNTEAFF
>.|.|TRBV5-8|TRBJ1-5
TGTGCCAGCAGCGTCACATATGCAGATCAGCCCCAGCATTTT
CASSVTYADQPQHF
>TRBD1|.|TRBV18|TRBJ1-1
TGTGCCAGCTCACCATACCCCGGGACAGGGTTGGGTACTGAAGCTTTCTTT
CASSPYPGTGLGTEAFF
>TRBD2|once|TRBV15|TRBJ2-5
TGTGCCACCAGCAGTGAGACTAGCGGGGGGGAGACCCAGTACTTC
CATSSETSGGETQYF
>TRBD1|.|TRBV5-1|TRBJ1-1
TGCGCCAGCAGCTTGGGCCGGGACAGGGACACTGAAGCTTTCTTT
CASSLGRDRDTEAFF
>.|.|TRBV2|TRBJ2-5
TGTGCCAGCAGTGAAGGGGTGGGAGATGGGGAGACCCAGTACTTC
CASSEGVGDGETQYF
>TRBD1|.|TRBV4-1|TRBJ2-7
TGCGCCAGCAGCCAACCCGACAGGGACTACGAGCAGTACTTC
CASSQPDRDYEQYF
>.|.|TRBV6-5|TRBJ1-6
TGTGCCAGCAGCGGACAGAACATTTCACCCCTCCACTTT
CASSGQNISPLHF
>.|.|TRBV13|TRBJ1-3
TGTGCCAGCAGCTTAGTCCGTACTCTGTCTGGAAACACCATATATTTT
CASSLVRTLSGNTIYF
>.|.|TRBV6-5|TRBJ1-2
TGTGCCAGCAGTTCTGAGGGATCATCAGGCTACACCTTC
CASSSEGSSGYTF
>TRBD2|.|TRBV7-9|TRBJ2-3
TGTGCCAGCAGCTCTCCACTAGCGGGGGGATACTCTAGCACAGATACGCAGTATTTT
CASSSPLAGGYSSTDTQYF
>.|.|TRBV10-2|TRBJ1-6
TGCGCCAGCAACCCGAAAATGGGGAGCTCCTATAATTCACCCCTCCACTTT
CASNPKMGSSYNSPLHF
>.|once|TRBV10-3|TRBJ2-7
TGTGCCATCAGTGAGGCTGCAGCCTACGAGCAGTACTTC
CAISEAAAYEQYF
>TRBD1|few|TRBV28|TRBJ1-2
TGTGCCAGCGCGACTGGACAGGGGAGTCTCTATGGCTACACCTTC
CASATGQGSLYGYTF
>TRBD2|.|TRBV5-1|TRBJ2-5
TGCGCCAGCAGCCTTACCGCCGGGACTAGCGGGGGAAACCAAGAGACCCAGTACTTC
CASSLTAGTSGGNQETQYF
>.|once|TRBV6-1|TRBJ1-3
TGTGCCAGCAGTGAAAAGGGGTCTGGAAACACCATATATTTT
CASSEKGSGNTIYF
>TRBD1|once|TRBV6-1|TRBJ1-3
TGTGCCAGCAGTGCCTCGACAGGGGGAAACACCATATATTTT
CASSASTGGNTIYF
>.|.|TRBV11-3|TRBJ1-3
TGTGCCAGCAGCTCGCCCGCCGGGGGGCCGGGTAACACCATATATTTT
CASSSPAGGPGNTIYF
>.|.|TRBV14|TRBJ2-7
TGTGCCAGCAGCCAAGACGGAGGTATCTACGAGCAGTACTTC
CASSQDGGIYEQYF
>TRBD1|.|TRBV19|TRBJ1-5
TGTGCCAGTAGTATAGACGGCAGGGGGCGCGACAATCAGCCCCAGCATTTT
CASSIDGRGRDNQPQHF
>.|.|TRBV9|TRBJ1-1
TGTGCCAGCAGCGTAGGACAAGTCGTAATGAACACTGAAGCTTTCTTT
CASSVGQVVMNTEAFF
>.|.|TRBV11-3|TRBJ2-3
TGTGCCAGCAGCCTCTCACCAACTAGTATTGATACGCAGTATTTT
CASSLSPTSIDTQYF
>.|.|TRBV25-1|TRBJ2-6
TGTGCCATTAGGCGGGTCCTGACTTTC
CAIRRVLTF
>.|.|TRBV9|TRBJ1-4
TGTGCCAGCAGGGAGACAGCTAATGAAAAACTGTTTTTT
CASRETANEKLFF